Listed below are T cell receptor beta chains from one sample, sequenced in a study of blood T cell repertoires in COVID-19. The data were produced by immunoSEQ multiplex PCR, yet TCRdb's version contains in-frame clones alone and is incomplete. The sample lists roughly 200,000 clones, 83% seen once, with about 9% in the top ten. Material: peripheral blood. The receptors originated from a man between 40 and 49 years old with active or convalescent COVID-19. The CDR3 runs from the conserved cysteine through the conserved F or W. The D gene is left open where the match is weak. Clone size is shown for a subset of rows, as once, few, many or a class of expanded clone.

CDR3 DNA,CDR3 protein,V gene,D gene,clone size,J gene
TGTGCCAGCAGTTACTATCGGACAGGGACTGAAAAACTGTTTTTT,CASSYYRTGTEKLFF,TRBV6-2/TRBV6-3,TRBD1,-,TRBJ1-4
TGTGCCAGCAGCCCTGGGACAGGAGAATTCACAGATACGCAGTATTTT,CASSPGTGEFTDTQYF,TRBV7-9,TRBD1,-,TRBJ2-3
TGTGCCAGCAGCAGACCAGGGCCGAACACTGAAGCTTTCTTT,CASSRPGPNTEAFF,TRBV3-1/TRBV3-2,-,-,TRBJ1-1
TGTGCCAGCAGCCAAGATCCTATCGCCCCATATGGCTACACCTTC,CASSQDPIAPYGYTF,TRBV4-2,-,-,TRBJ1-2
TGCGCCAGCAGGGAGGGACAGGGGGTCTATGGCTACACCTTC,CASREGQGVYGYTF,TRBV5-1,TRBD1,-,TRBJ1-2
TGTGCCAGCACCCCACCCCGACAGGGACAAAGGGGCGCTGAAGCTTTCTTT,CASTPPRQGQRGAEAFF,TRBV21-1,-,many,TRBJ1-1
TGTGCCAGCAGCCGAACGGGACTTAATGTGGGGACTGAAGCTTTCTTT,CASSRTGLNVGTEAFF,TRBV3-1/TRBV3-2,-,once,TRBJ1-1
TGTGCCTGGAGTCCGGTCGCGAGGTCTGAAGCTTTCTTT,CAWSPVARSEAFF,TRBV30,-,-,TRBJ1-1
TGTGCCAGCAGTGAAGCCTCTACGGGGGGAACCTACGAGCAGTACTTC,CASSEASTGGTYEQYF,TRBV6-1,TRBD2,-,TRBJ2-7
TGCAGCGTTGGGGAGGGCTCTGGGGCCAACGTCCTGACTTTC,CSVGEGSGANVLTF,TRBV29-1,TRBD2,-,TRBJ2-6
TGTGCCAGCAGCTGGGGACTGGAACGCCTCACTAATGAAAAACTGTTTTTT,CASSWGLERLTNEKLFF,TRBV11-3,-,-,TRBJ1-4
TGTGCCAGCTCTGGGGCAGGGCGTGGATACACCTTC,CASSGAGRGYTF,TRBV27,-,-,TRBJ1-2
TGTGCCAGCAGCCCAGGGGGGCCGGCGAACACTGAAGCTTTCTTT,CASSPGGPANTEAFF,TRBV4-2,TRBD1,-,TRBJ1-1
TGTGCCACCAGCAGAGACCGACAGGGCCTTAATGAAAAACTGTTTTTT,CATSRDRQGLNEKLFF,TRBV15,TRBD1,-,TRBJ1-4
TGTGCCAGCAGTACGACTAGCGGGAGGGGGAGTTGGTACGAGCAGTACTTC,CASSTTSGRGSWYEQYF,TRBV3-1/TRBV3-2,TRBD2,-,TRBJ2-7
TGTGCCAGCAGTTACGGGCGGGCAGGAGCCAGTGGCTACACCTTC,CASSYGRAGASGYTF,TRBV6-5,-,-,TRBJ1-2
TGTGCCACCAGTGATACGGGACAGGGGAGGAGCGGCTACACCTTC,CATSDTGQGRSGYTF,TRBV24-1,TRBD1,-,TRBJ1-2
TGCGCCAGCAGCCCGCGTGGCACAGGGGAAGAAAAACTGTTTTTT,CASSPRGTGEEKLFF,TRBV5-1,TRBD1,once,TRBJ1-4
TGTGCCAGCAGTTACTCGGGACAGGGAAGGGGATCACCCCTCCACTTT,CASSYSGQGRGSPLHF,TRBV6-5,TRBD1,few,TRBJ1-6
TGCGCCAGCGCCTTTTCGGTTCGCGGTGAAGCTTTCTTT,CASAFSVRGEAFF,TRBV10-1,-,-,TRBJ1-1
TGTGCCAGCAGTTACTCGGGGACAGGGATTGATTCACCCCTCCACTTT,CASSYSGTGIDSPLHF,TRBV6-5,TRBD1,once,TRBJ1-6
TGTGCCAGCAGTCTCACTAGCGGGGCGACTGATACGCAGTATTTT,CASSLTSGATDTQYF,TRBV28,TRBD2,-,TRBJ2-3
TGTGCCAGTAGTATAGGGGGCGGCACCGGGGAGCTGTTTTTT,CASSIGGGTGELFF,TRBV19,-,-,TRBJ2-2
TGTGCCCTGGGACAGGGAGGCGAGCAGTACTTC,CALGQGGEQYF,TRBV6-5,TRBD1,-,TRBJ2-7
TGTGCCAGCAGTTCCGGGACAGGGAACACTGAAGCTTTCTTT,CASSSGTGNTEAFF,TRBV6-2/TRBV6-3,TRBD1,-,TRBJ1-1
TGTGCCTGGAGTGGAGCCGGGACAGGGGTTCAGCCCCAGCATTTT,CAWSGAGTGVQPQHF,TRBV30,TRBD1,-,TRBJ1-5
TGTGCCAGCAGCCAAGAAGGACAGGGGGTAAGCTACGAGCAGTACTTC,CASSQEGQGVSYEQYF,TRBV3-1/TRBV3-2,TRBD1,-,TRBJ2-7
TGTGCCAGCAGTGAAGCGGTACTAGCGGGGGGGGCAGATACGCAGTATTTT,CASSEAVLAGGADTQYF,TRBV6-1,TRBD2,-,TRBJ2-3
TGTGCCATCGGTCCGGGACACCCTGGGACCTTC,CAIGPGHPGTF,TRBV10-3,-,-,TRBJ1-2
TGTGCCAGCAGCGGGGAGACAGCGGGAGGAGATACGCAGTATTTT,CASSGETAGGDTQYF,TRBV3-1/TRBV3-2,TRBD2,-,TRBJ2-3
TGCGCCAGCAGCTCGGGACAGGGGGTTACACCCCTCCACTTT,CASSSGQGVTPLHF,TRBV5-1,TRBD1,-,TRBJ1-6
TGCGCCAGCAGCCAAGATCTAGGAAGGAGGGTAGATCAGCCCCAGCATTTT,CASSQDLGRRVDQPQHF,TRBV4-3,-,-,TRBJ1-5
TGTGCCAGCAGCCAGACCTCAGCGGGAGCGATTAGAAATGAGCAGTTCTTC,CASSQTSAGAIRNEQFF,TRBV3-1/TRBV3-2,TRBD2,-,TRBJ2-1
TGTGCCAGCAGCTTGGCACTGGTAGAAGAGCAGTTCTTC,CASSLALVEEQFF,TRBV5-6,-,-,TRBJ2-1
TGTGCCAGCAGCGACGGGACTAGCGGGGGGGCCGGCACAGATACGCAGTATTTT,CASSDGTSGGAGTDTQYF,TRBV7-3,TRBD2,-,TRBJ2-3
TGTGCCAGCAGCTTGGACAGGGATTCACCCCTCCACTTT,CASSLDRDSPLHF,TRBV5-6,-,-,TRBJ1-6
TGTGCCAGCCGGCCGGGACAGGGATCTCCGGGAACTGAAGCTTTCTTT,CASRPGQGSPGTEAFF,TRBV6-6,TRBD1,-,TRBJ1-1
TGTGCCAGCAGCCCCACAGGGCGTTCGGACACTGAAGCTTTCTTT,CASSPTGRSDTEAFF,TRBV5-4,-,-,TRBJ1-1
TGTGCCAGCAGCCCCCAGGGTAGCGGGAGGAGCAATGAGCAGTTCTTC,CASSPQGSGRSNEQFF,TRBV7-3,TRBD2,-,TRBJ2-1
TGTGCCAGCACCCTAGACAGGGTTGGTGGCTACACCTTC,CASTLDRVGGYTF,TRBV6-8,TRBD1,-,TRBJ1-2
TGTGCCAGCAGCTCCATGACAGGGGCTAATGAAAAACTGTTTTTT,CASSSMTGANEKLFF,TRBV11-3,TRBD1,-,TRBJ1-4
TGTGCCAGTACCACAGGGTTCGGTCAGCCCCAGCATTTT,CASTTGFGQPQHF,TRBV19,-,-,TRBJ1-5
TGTGCCAGTAGTATCCGGGACAGCGCTCTTCAGTTCTTC,CASSIRDSALQFF,TRBV19,TRBD1,-,TRBJ2-1
TGTGCCCGCACCACCCGAGATGGTGGCTACACCTTC,CARTTRDGGYTF,TRBV30,-,-,TRBJ1-2
TGTGCCAGCTCACCACAGGGAGGGGATGGCTACACCTTC,CASSPQGGDGYTF,TRBV18,-,-,TRBJ1-2
TGTGCCAGCAGAGAGACAGGGGTTGGAAACACCATATATTTT,CASRETGVGNTIYF,TRBV6-5,TRBD1,-,TRBJ1-3
TGTGCCAGCAGCGGGGACATCTACGAGCAGTACTTC,CASSGDIYEQYF,TRBV27,-,once,TRBJ2-7
TGTGCCTGGAGTGTCCCAGGGGCCGGCTCACCCCTCCACTTT,CAWSVPGAGSPLHF,TRBV30,-,-,TRBJ1-6
TGTGCCAGCAGCTCGCGACAGGTGCAGTACTTC,CASSSRQVQYF,TRBV7-6,-,-,TRBJ2-7
TGTGCCAGCAGCTCAGGGAAGCGGGGGGCGGGTGAGACCCAGTACTTC,CASSSGKRGAGETQYF,TRBV7-2,TRBD2,-,TRBJ2-5
TGTGCCAGCAGCTTAAAGCCTAGCGCATACGCGAACACCGGGGAGCTGTTTTTT,CASSLKPSAYANTGELFF,TRBV7-2,-,-,TRBJ2-2
TGTGCCAGCAGCTTAATGTCGGGACAGATTAACTATGGCTACACCTTC,CASSLMSGQINYGYTF,TRBV7-2,TRBD1,-,TRBJ1-2
TGTGCCAGCTCACTAGGGGAAGCCTATAATTCACCCCTCCACTTT,CASSLGEAYNSPLHF,TRBV18,-,-,TRBJ1-6
TGCAGCGTTCGACTGACAGTGAACACTGAAGCTTTCTTT,CSVRLTVNTEAFF,TRBV29-1,-,-,TRBJ1-1
TGTGCCAGCAGATCAAGCACGGGACTAGCGTACACCGGGGAGCTGTTTTTT,CASRSSTGLAYTGELFF,TRBV28,TRBD2,-,TRBJ2-2